These 15 T cell receptor beta chains share one sample of origin, sequenced in a study of T cell repertoires in cytomegalovirus infection. TCRdb re-called the reads with MiXCR, one entry per CDR3 protein. The table has about 740,000 distinct CDR3 sequences, under 40% seen once. Specimen: PBMCs. All receptors derive from a human donor in good health (CMV status not recorded). Some clones in this sample may be carry-over from other donors' samples.

The rearrangement joins TRBV24-1 to TRBJ2-2, with D possibly TRBD1 on 6 matching bases. The V and J ends lost 3 bases and 14 bases respectively, with 15 bases between them. Germline V lookup: CDR1 KGHDR, CDR2 SFDVKD. The CDR3 is 13 amino acids. DNA of the CDR3: TGTGCCACCAGTGATCCTCACAGGGAGAAACTGTTTTTT. Translation gives CATSDPHREKLFF.

Comment on this clonotype: A much larger clone differs by one base, so this may be a read error. The rearrangement links TRBV2 to TRBJ2-1, with TRBD2 identical over 10 bases. The germline CDR1 and CDR2 sequences are SNHLY and FYNNEI. This CDR3 is built from 15 residues. In DNA form, the CDR3 reads TGTGCCAGCACTGAACTAGCGGGATCTAACAATGAGCAGGTCTTC. Protein sequence: CASTELAGSNNEQVF.

Concerning this clonotype: A much larger clone lies one base from this, so it may be a read error. The rearrangement links TRBV7-6 to TRBJ1-6, with unresolved D. Germline CDR1 and CDR2: SGHVS and FNYEAQ. The CDR3 extends over 14 amino acids. In DNA form, the CDR3 reads TGTGCCAGCAGCTTAGGGCGGGCTAATTCACACCTCCACTTT. It specifies CASSLGRANSHLHF.

This clonotype was recorded a few times. The genes are TRBV4-1 and TRBJ2-1; D might be TRBD2 (7 bases). CDR1 is MGHRA and CDR2 is YSYEKL in the germline V gene. This CDR3 comprises 13 residues. V was shortened by 8 bases and J by 4 bases, with 12 bases between the two germline ends. The CDR3 region is CASAGALYNEQFF. CDR3 bases: TGCGCCAGCGCGGGGGCACTATACAATGAGCAGTTCTTC.

The V gene is TRBV20-1, the J gene TRBJ1-2, with TRBD1 identical over 7 bases. The CDR3 spans 15 residues. From germline, CDR1 is DFQATT and CDR2 SNEGSKA (reference sequence). Losses at the gene ends were 1 base for V and 5 bases for J; bases not matched to a gene: 10. In nucleotides, the CDR3 is TGCAGTGCTAGAGCTCGACAGGGTGGTGATTATGGCTACACCTTC. Its translation is CSARARQGGDYGYTF.

V is TRBV29-1 and J is TRBJ2-7; 8 nucleotides agree with TRBD2. The length of the CDR3 is 16 residues. Germline-derived CDR1 and CDR2 are SQVTM and ANQGSEA. The V gene end was trimmed by 7 bases and the J gene end by 2 bases; junction bases not matched to a gene: 16. CDR3 loop: CSAIFLSAGGPYEQYF. In nucleotides, the CDR3 is TGCAGCGCCATCTTTCTCTCTGCGGGAGGCCCCTACGAGCAGTACTTC.

As concerns this clonotype: It is likely a read error, because the conserved phenylalanine at the end of the CDR3 is missing. The chain joins TRBV19 to TRBJ2-1, with 11 nucleotides matching TRBD2. Germline CDR1 LNHDA, CDR2 SQIVND (reference sequence). Trimming removed 5 bases from V and 4 bases from J; junction bases left unmatched: 4. The CDR3 is made up of 15 amino acids. CDR3 nucleotides: TGTGCCAGTAGTGTGACTAGCGGGGCATACAATGAGCAGTTCTTA. It encodes CASSVTSGAYNEQFL.

This clonotype was counted at least ten times. This sequence joins TRBV7-8 and TRBJ1-5, with unresolved D. This CDR3 region has 13 residues. Between the trimmed V and J ends, which lost 4 bases and 5 bases, there was a span of 9 bases. The germline V gene has CDR1 SGHVS and CDR2 FQNEAQ. The CDR3 DNA is TGTGCCAGCAGCTCTAGGGTGGATCAGCCCCAGCATTTT. Residues: CASSSRVDQPQHF. The full variable domain, in which reference TRBV7-8 and TRBJ1-5 provide the parts outside the CDR3, is GAGVSQSPRYKVAKRGQDVALRCDPISGHVSLFWYQQALGQGPEFLTYFQNEAQLDKSGLPSDRFFAERPEGSVSTLKIQRTQQEDSAVYLCASSSRVDQPQHFGDGTRLSIL.

This clonotype came up a few times. This rearrangement joins TRBV20-1 to TRBJ1-1; 10 positions agree with TRBD1. V was clipped by 6 bases and J by 3 bases; unmatched bases: 4. Germline values: CDR1 DFQATT, CDR2 SNEGSKA (reference sequence). This CDR3 region has 13 residues. CDR3: CSAPGQGHTEAFF. The CDR3, as DNA: TGCAGTGCCCCGGGACAGGGGCACACTGAAGCTTTCTTT.

The rearrangement joins TRBV14 to TRBJ1-4; D is possibly TRBD1 (6 bases). V was pared by 0 bases and J by 4 bases, with 12 bases between. This CDR3 spans 16 amino acids. Germline V gene data show CDR1 as SGHDN and CDR2 as FVKESK. Written as DNA, the CDR3 is TGTGCCAGCAGCCAAGAAAGGATCAGGGGTAATGAAAAACTGTTTTTT. It translates to CASSQERIRGNEKLFF. The full variable domain, rest sourced from reference TRBV14 and TRBJ1-4, is EAGVTQFPSHSVIEKGQTVTLRCDPISGHDNLYWYRRVMGKEIKFLLHFVKESKQDESGMPNNRFLAERTGGTYSTLKVQPAELEDSGVYFCASSQERIRGNEKLFFGSGTQLSVL.

The CDR3: CASSPSGIGSYEQYF. Here the CDR3 DNA reads TGTGCCAGCAGCCCAAGCGGGATTGGTTCCTACGAGCAGTACTTC. The chain is built from TRBV7-9 and TRBJ2-7; 7 nucleotides match TRBD2. CDR3 size: 15 residues. Germline loops: CDR1 SEHNR, CDR2 FQNEAQ (reference sequence). V was clipped by 5 bases and J by 1 base; unmatched bases: 8.

This clonotype was recorded at least ten times. V usage is TRBV7-9 and J usage is TRBJ2-1; unclear D gene. Trimming stripped 2 bases from V and 4 bases from J, with 15 bases between. CDR3 length: 16 amino acids. Germline V lookup: CDR1 SEHNR, CDR2 FQNEAQ (reference sequence). CDR3: CASSLFYDGRYNEQFF. CDR3 coding DNA: TGTGCCAGCAGCTTATTCTATGACGGAAGGTACAATGAGCAGTTCTTC.

This clonotype has just one count. The CDR3 region has the DNA TGTGCCAGCTCAACAGGGAACTCTGGAAACACCATATATTTT. The encoded protein is CASSTGNSGNTIYF. This chain links TRBV18 with TRBJ1-3; D might be TRBD1 (6 bases). The CDR3 runs to 14 residues. V was trimmed by 5 bases and J by 0 bases, leaving 8 bases between them. The germline CDR1 and CDR2 sequences are KGHSH and LQKENI.

Worth noting for this clonotype: Mismatch with germline at one junction end may stem from a read error. The chain is built from TRBV12-3 or TRBV12-4 and TRBJ2-7, with 7 bases that match TRBD1. The CDR3 runs to 13 residues. The CDR3 spells CASSSSRDRDRDF. CDR3 nucleotides: TGTGCCAGCAGTTCGTCCCGGGACAGAGACCGGGACTTC.

This clonotype was recorded a few times. Here the CDR3 DNA reads TGTGCCAGCAGTTCCCCGGGGCTAGCGGGAGTGAACCCTTACAATGAGCAGTTCTTC. It yields the protein CASSSPGLAGVNPYNEQFF. This rearrangement joins TRBV6-5 to TRBJ2-1; 10 bases line up with TRBD2. The germline V gene encodes CDR1 MNHEY and CDR2 SVGAGI. The CDR3 sequence is 19 residues long. The V and J ends lost 4 bases and 4 bases, in that order; junction bases with no gene match: 16.